Shown below are 4 T cell receptor beta chains from a single sample sequenced in a study of CD8 T cells in ankylosing spondylitis. TCRdb independently ran MiXCR on the 5' RACE reads; one entry per CDR3 protein. The sample includes 250,000 to 300,000 distinct CDR3 sequences, around 19% of them seen just once. Input material: blood, either unsorted or a sorted T cell fraction (not recorded which). The receptors here all came from a male donor with ankylosing spondylitis or in good health (not recorded which).

The chain combines TRBV18 with TRBJ1-4; 7 bases are a match to TRBD1. The CDR3 has 13 amino acids. Looked up from germline, CDR1 is KGHSH and CDR2 is LQKENI. J gave up 5 bases and V 9 bases, and 6 bases lay outside the gene matches. The CDR3 nucleotides are TGTGCCAGTTCCGACAGGGAGAATGAAAAACTGTTTTTT. Its protein is CASSDRENEKLFF.

In the case of this clonotype: An end of the junction does not agree with germline; a read error may underlie this. V usage is TRBV5-1 and J usage is TRBJ2-3, with unresolved D. The CDR3 sequence is 15 residues long. Per the germline V gene, CDR1 is SGHRS and CDR2 is YFSETQ. CDR3 sequence: CASSLGQVDTDTQYF. Written as DNA, the CDR3 is TGTGCCAGCAGCTTAGGGCAGGTGGACACAGATACGCAGTATTTT.

This clonotype turned up a few times. The rearrangement uses TRBV12-3 or TRBV12-4 and TRBJ1-5; D perhaps matches TRBD1 (6 bases). The V end was cut by 3 bases, the J end by 2 bases, with 11 bases between. CDR3 length equals 15 residues. CDR3 sequence reads: CASSFARGGNQPQHF. DNA for the CDR3: TGTGCCAGCAGTTTCGCCAGGGGTGGCAATCAGCCCCAGCATTTT.

This clonotype was observed at least ten times. The chain couples TRBV10-2 to TRBJ2-3, with TRBD2 matching 12 bases. Trimming cost V 3 bases and J 4 bases; bases outside gene matches: 8. The germline CDR1 and CDR2 sequences are WSHSY and SAAADI. CDR3 length: 17 residues. The CDR3 sequence is CASSDNSLAGGPDTQYF. The CDR3 DNA sequence: TGCGCCAGCAGTGACAACTCCCTAGCGGGAGGGCCAGATACGCAGTATTTT.